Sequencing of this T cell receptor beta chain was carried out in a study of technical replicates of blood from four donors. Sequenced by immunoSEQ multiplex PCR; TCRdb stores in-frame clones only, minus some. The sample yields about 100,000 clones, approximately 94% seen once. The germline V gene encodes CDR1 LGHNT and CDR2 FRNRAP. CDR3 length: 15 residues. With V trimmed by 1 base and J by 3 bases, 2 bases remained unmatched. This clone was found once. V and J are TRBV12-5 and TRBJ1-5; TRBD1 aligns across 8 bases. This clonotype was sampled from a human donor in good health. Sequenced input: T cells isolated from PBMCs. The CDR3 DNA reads TGTGCTAGTGGTTTGGGGGACAGGATCAATCAGCCCCAGCATTTT. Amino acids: CASGLGDRINQPQHF.